This T cell receptor (beta chain) came from a study of OX40 agonist ivuxolimab in advanced cancers. Study-level background: Patients received ivuxolimab, an intravenous treatment, every 2 weeks at 0.01 to 10 mg/kg.

The CDR3 is 14 amino acids. CDR1 and CDR2 (germline): GTSNPN, SVGIG (reference sequence). J was trimmed by 7 bases and V by 1 base; bases with no gene match: 6. Only in-frame clones appear in the TCRdb table, and some are missing; sequencing was by immunoSEQ multiplex PCR. The table lists approximately 92,000 clones, 90% to 96% of them singletons. Regarding the study as a whole: Among patients with partial responses at 0.1-3.0 mg/kg, clonal expansion was among the lowest. At 0.1 to 3.0 mg/kg and by week 6, clonal expansion occurred in CD4+ and CD8+ blood T cells.

Comments on this clone: Its antigen is not identified.

This material consisted of CD4+ or CD8+ T cells sorted from blood, taken in a trial of the OX40 agonist ivuxolimab. This chain connects TRBV30 to TRBJ2-2; 7 nucleotides align to TRBD1. The origin of this receptor is an adult with an advanced solid tumor such as melanoma, head and neck, liver or kidney cancer. The CDR3 coding sequence is TGTGCCTGGAGTGATCCGAACAGGGGCGGGGAGCTGTTTTTT. Protein sequence: CAWSDPNRGGELFF.